Shown below are 29 T cell receptor beta chains from a single sample sequenced in a study of cytomegalovirus exposure and HLA in healthy donors. The assay was immunoSEQ multiplex PCR, and TCRdb's table has in-frame clones only and misses some. The sample holds approximately 120,000 clones; over 90% are singletons and the top ten take less than 1.5%. Specimen: PBMCs. The receptors derive from a woman under 30 in good health and CMV-seronegative.

This chain connects TRBV30 to TRBJ2-1; TRBD2 matches at 9 bases. Germline V gene sequence: CDR1 GTSNPN, CDR2 SVGIG (reference sequence). With V trimmed by 0 bases and J by 8 bases, 8 bases remained unmatched. The CDR3 consists of 15 residues. Here the CDR3 reads CAWSVQAGGRDEQFF. The CDR3 nucleotides are TGTGCCTGGAGTGTACAGGCGGGGGGGCGCGATGAGCAGTTCTTC.

This clone has just a few counts. The chain is built from TRBV27 and TRBJ2-1, with 9 bases fitting TRBD1. CDR3 length equals 13 residues. Germline V gives CDR1 MNHEY, CDR2 SMNVEV (reference sequence). After removal of 8 bases from V and 7 bases from J, the junction contained 6 bases not matched to a gene. DNA for the CDR3: TGTGCCAGCCCCCGCGGACAGGGGAATGAGCAGTTCTTC. This codes for CASPRGQGNEQFF.

The chain carries TRBV28 and TRBJ1-2; 7 positions agree with TRBD1. V was pared by 6 bases and J by 7 bases, with 14 bases of the junction left unmatched. Looked up from germline, CDR1 is MDHEN and CDR2 is SYDVKM. CDR3 length: 15 amino acids. CDR3 sequence: CASRPSTGDRIGYTF. In nucleotides, the CDR3 is TGTGCCAGCAGGCCTTCCACAGGGGATCGTATTGGCTACACCTTC.

V gene TRBV27 combines with J gene TRBJ2-7, with 8 bases identical to TRBD1. The CDR3 is 14 residues long. V dropped 10 bases and J dropped 2; count of bases not matched to a gene: 10. The germline V gene encodes CDR1 MNHEY and CDR2 SMNVEV (reference sequence). CDR3 nucleotides: TGTGCCACCGGCCCAGCAGGGGGCGCCTACGAGCAGTACTTC. Translating gives CATGPAGGAYEQYF.

The V call is TRBV5-1, the J call TRBJ2-1, with 11 bases aligning to TRBD2. Germline lookup yields CDR1 SGHRS and CDR2 YFSETQ. The CDR3 runs 17 residues. Germline trimming cut 0 bases from V and 5 bases from J; bases unmatched to any gene: 7. CDR3 DNA: TGCGCCAGCAGCTTGGTCCCGGGACTAGCGGCCAACAATGAGCAGTTCTTC. It encodes CASSLVPGLAANNEQFF. The full variable domain, completed using reference TRBV5-1 and TRBJ2-1, is KAGVTQTPRYLIKTRGQQVTLSCSPISGHRSVSWYQQTPGQGLQFLFEYFSETQRNKGNFPGRFSGRQFSNSRSEMNVSTLELGDSALYLCASSLVPGLAANNEQFFGPGTRLTVL.

J is TRBJ2-1 and V is TRBV29-1; a possible D gene is TRBD2 (5 bases). Trimming shortened V by 0 bases and J by 6 bases, and 15 bases separated the two germline ends. Germline CDR1 and CDR2: SQVTM and ANQGSEA. The CDR3 runs to 15 residues. The CDR3 reads CSVEEPSRLSNEQFF. The CDR3 DNA reads as TGCAGCGTTGAAGAACCTAGCCGTTTGAGCAATGAGCAGTTCTTC.

The genes are TRBV7-9 and TRBJ1-5; a weak D match, TRBD1 (6 bases). V lost 5 bases, J lost 4 bases, and 15 bases lay in between. Germline V gene sequence: CDR1 SEHNR, CDR2 FQNEAQ (reference sequence). The CDR3 has 15 residues. The CDR3 region has the DNA TGTGCCAGCAGCCCCTCCGGGGGGCTGAATCAGCCCCAGCATTTT. Translated: CASSPSGGLNQPQHF.

This clone was picked up one time. V and J are TRBV5-1 and TRBJ2-7; D is uncertain. V was shortened by 4 bases and J by 3 bases, with 14 bases between the two germline ends. The length of the CDR3 is 14 residues. From germline, CDR1 is SGHRS and CDR2 YFSETQ. CDR3 coding DNA: TGCGCCAGCAGCGAATCTTTTAACTACTACGAGCAGTACTTC. Residues: CASSESFNYYEQYF.

The CDR3 reads CASSQPLDSRNTEAFF. The CDR3 DNA sequence: TGCGCCAGCAGCCAACCCTTGGACAGTCGGAACACTGAAGCTTTCTTT. The rearrangement joins TRBV4-1 to TRBJ1-1, with a possible D match to TRBD1 (6 bases). This CDR3 has 16 amino acids. V lost 2 bases to trimming and J lost 1 base, with 14 bases between them. Germline V gene sequence: CDR1 MGHRA, CDR2 YSYEKL.

The CDR3 DNA is TGTGCCAGCAGTCTCAGGGGGCAGCCCCAGCATTTT. This sequence encodes CASSLRGQPQHF. The gene calls are TRBV28 and TRBJ1-5, with TRBD1 identical over 7 bases. V was clipped by 5 bases and J by 7 bases; unmatched bases: 2. The CDR3 length is 12 residues. CDR1 is MDHEN and CDR2 is SYDVKM in the germline V gene. The whole variable domain, filled in from reference TRBV28 and TRBJ1-5, reads DVKVTQSSRYLVKRTGEKVFLECVQDMDHENMFWYRQDPGLGLRLIYFSYDVKMKEKGDIPEGYSVSREKKERFSLILESASTNQTSMYLCASSLRGQPQHFGDGTRLSIL.

The chain combines TRBV30 with TRBJ2-7; 11 bases line up with TRBD1. This CDR3 has 16 amino acids. The germline gives CDR1 GTSNPN, CDR2 SVGIG (reference sequence). V shed 0 bases, J shed 5 bases, and the junction held 9 bases outside the gene matches. Here the CDR3 DNA reads TGTGCCTGGAGTGTACCCTGGGACAGGGGGAAAAACGAGCAGTACTTC. Protein sequence: CAWSVPWDRGKNEQYF.

The V and J genes are TRBV7-3 and TRBJ2-5; perhaps TRBD2 as D (6 bases). The length of the CDR3 is 15 residues. V was trimmed by 5 bases and J by 4 bases, leaving 17 bases between them. Per germline, CDR1 SGHTA and CDR2 FQGTGA. The CDR3 sequence: CASSIGGAGLETQYF. DNA for the CDR3: TGTGCCAGCAGCATCGGGGGAGCCGGCCTAGAGACCCAGTACTTC.

V is TRBV30 and J is TRBJ2-5; TRBD2 matches at 7 bases. V lost 5 bases to trimming and J lost 3 bases; unmatched junction nucleotides: 0. The CDR3 contains 11 residues. Per germline, CDR1 GTSNPN and CDR2 SVGIG (reference sequence). CDR3 in amino acids: CAWAGEETQYF. The DNA of the CDR3 is TGTGCCTGGGCGGGGGAAGAGACCCAGTACTTC.

This chain links TRBV28 with TRBJ1-2, with 8 bases matching TRBD1. V trimming: 5 bases; J trimming: 3 bases; junction bases outside the gene matches: 5. Germline V gene lookup returns CDR1 MDHEN and CDR2 SYDVKM. This CDR3 has 14 residues. The CDR3 DNA follows: TGTGCCAGCAGTGGGGCGACAGGGGACTATGGCTACACCTTC. It codes for CASSGATGDYGYTF.

In its sample, this clone was seen once. This chain links TRBV2 with TRBJ2-3; weak D call: TRBD2 (5 bases). The CDR3 consists of 14 residues. Between the trimmed V and J ends, which lost 1 base and 8 bases, there was a span of 13 bases. The germline V gene has CDR1 SNHLY and CDR2 FYNNEI. The CDR3 coding sequence is TGTGCCAGCAGTGAAGGGACTCCGGGTGGTACGCAGTATTTT. Its protein product is CASSEGTPGGTQYF. The complete variable domain, with remaining parts taken from reference TRBV2 and TRBJ2-3, reads EPEVTQTPSHQVTQMGQEVILRCVPISNHLYFYWYRQILGQKVEFLVSFYNNEISEKSEIFDDQFSVERPDGSNFTLKIRSTKLEDSAMYFCASSEGTPGGTQYFGPGTRLTVL.

The CDR3 coding sequence is TGTGCCAGCAGCTCTACCGGACAGGGACCAGATACGCAGTATTTT. Residues: CASSSTGQGPDTQYF. The chain links TRBV9 to TRBJ2-3, with TRBD1 matching 8 bases. The CDR3 is made up of 15 amino acids. V shed 4 bases, J shed 4 bases, and the junction held 8 bases outside the gene matches. The germline gives CDR1 SGDLS, CDR2 YYNGEE.

The chain couples TRBV28 to TRBJ1-4; no clear D. From germline, CDR1 is MDHEN and CDR2 SYDVKM. Trimming cost V 7 bases and J 8 bases, with 17 bases left between them. This CDR3 is built from 14 residues. As DNA, the CDR3 is TGTGCCAGCATCTCCGTAGGGAGGAGGGAAAAACTGTTTTTT. Translating gives CASISVGRREKLFF.

V is TRBV6-6 and J is TRBJ1-2; 8 bases are shared with TRBD1. The CDR3 is 14 residues long. The trim removed 2 bases at V and 4 bases at J, leaving 3 bases unmatched. The germline gives CDR1 MNHNY, CDR2 SVGAGI (reference sequence). In nucleotides, the CDR3 is TGTGCCAGCAGTTACGCTACAGGGGGCTATGGCTACACCTTC. It specifies CASSYATGGYGYTF.

This clone has just one count. The same CDR3 arises from other DNA sequences in this sample as well. This chain links TRBV18 with TRBJ2-7, with 11 bases lining up with TRBD2. Germline loops: CDR1 KGHSH, CDR2 LQKENI. The CDR3 sequence is 15 residues long. The V gene end was trimmed by 2 bases and the J gene end by 4 bases; junction bases not matched to a gene: 4. CDR3 in DNA: TGTGCCAGCTCACCAGGCCTAGCGGGGGGTTACGAGCAGTACTTC. Protein: CASSPGLAGGYEQYF. Combining the CDR3 with reference TRBV18 and TRBJ2-7 gives the whole variable domain NAGVMQNPRHLVRRRGQEARLRCSPMKGHSHVYWYRQLPEEGLKFMVYLQKENIIDESGMPKERFSAEFPKEGPSILRIQQVVRGDSAAYFCASSPGLAGGYEQYFGPGTRLTVT.

The chain combines TRBV13 with TRBJ2-1; 9 bases agree with TRBD1. V was clipped by 5 bases and J by 7 bases; unmatched bases: 6. CDR3 size: 14 residues. Per germline, CDR1 PRHDT and CDR2 FYEKMQ (reference sequence). The CDR3 DNA is TGTGCCAGCAGCGGATGGACAGGGGCGAATGAGCAGTTCTTC. Protein product: CASSGWTGANEQFF.

This chain joins TRBV12-5 and TRBJ1-5; no reliable D call. V lost 2 bases and J 3 bases, leaving 8 bases between the germline ends. The CDR3 is made up of 14 amino acids. Germline CDR1 and CDR2: LGHNT and FRNRAP. The CDR3 region is CASGLPTNNQPQHF. The CDR3 coding sequence is TGTGCTAGTGGTTTGCCGACAAACAATCAGCCCCAGCATTTT.

The chain uses TRBV10-1 and TRBJ2-7; tentative D call: TRBD1 (6 bases). This CDR3 region has 12 residues. The V gene lost 3 bases and the J gene lost 3 bases, with 6 bases spanning the gap. In germline, CDR1 is WNHNN, CDR2 SYGVQD (reference sequence). The CDR3 loop is CASSEQGYEQYF. The CDR3 nucleotides are TGCGCCAGCAGTGAACAGGGCTACGAGCAGTACTTC.

J is TRBJ2-5 and V is TRBV18, with 7 bases that match TRBD1. With 5 bases clipped from V and 4 bases from J, the junction kept 7 bases outside the gene matches. Germline-derived CDR1 and CDR2 are KGHSH and LQKENI. The CDR3 runs to 14 residues. The CDR3 DNA reads TGTGCCAGCTCAGACCGGGACAGATTAGAGACCCAGTACTTC. It yields the protein CASSDRDRLETQYF.

The chain joins TRBV28 to TRBJ1-5; no clear D. Germline V gene sequence: CDR1 MDHEN, CDR2 SYDVKM. The CDR3 is 14 residues long. Between the trimmed V and J ends, which lost 5 bases and 8 bases, there was a span of 16 bases. CDR3 nucleotide sequence: TGTGCCAGCAGTGGATTCCGGGGTTTTGAGCCCCAGCATTTT. Protein sequence: CASSGFRGFEPQHF.

This chain connects TRBV5-1 to TRBJ1-1, with 8 nucleotides matching TRBD1. V lost 1 base, J lost 1 base, and 6 bases stayed unmatched. The CDR3 is 16 amino acids. Germline CDR1 reads SGHRS; CDR2 reads YFSETQ. CDR3 amino acids: CASSLSTGGANTEAFF. DNA for the CDR3: TGCGCCAGCAGCTTGTCCACAGGGGGGGCGAACACTGAAGCTTTCTTT.

The genes are TRBV5-1 and TRBJ1-5; D is perhaps TRBD1 (6 bases). Trimming took off 4 bases at V and 4 bases at J, with 18 bases between the two ends. This CDR3 has 16 residues. Germline CDR1 SGHRS, CDR2 YFSETQ. CDR3 DNA sequence: TGCGCCAGCAGCCCAGGGGACGGGCGCCTAAATCAGCCCCAGCATTTT. The encoded protein is CASSPGDGRLNQPQHF.

The chain combines TRBV11-2 with TRBJ2-7; 7 nucleotides agree with TRBD1. Germline CDR1 and CDR2: SGHAT and FQNNGV. The CDR3 runs to 14 residues. V gave up 6 bases and J gave up 5 bases; unmatched junction bases: 10. The CDR3 region has the DNA TGTGCCAGCAGGATAAGACAGGGCCTAGACGAGCAGTACTTC. This codes for CASRIRQGLDEQYF.

The chain has TRBV18 and TRBJ2-1; 13 bases match TRBD2. This CDR3 is built from 15 residues. Germline trimming cut 3 bases from V and 5 bases from J; bases unmatched to any gene: 1. Germline lookup yields CDR1 KGHSH and CDR2 LQKENI. CDR3 region: CASSPGTSGDNEQFF. The DNA of the CDR3 is TGTGCCAGCTCACCCGGGACTAGCGGGGACAATGAGCAGTTCTTC.

This chain joins TRBV7-3 and TRBJ1-1; possible D gene TRBD1, 5 bases. CDR1 and CDR2 (germline): SGHTA, FQGTGA. Trimming shortened V by 5 bases and J by 5 bases, and 15 bases separated the two germline ends. The CDR3 is made up of 14 amino acids. The CDR3: CASSPQGPGTEAFF. In DNA, the CDR3 is TGTGCCAGCAGCCCACAAGGGCCAGGGACTGAAGCTTTCTTT.